Listed here are 22 T cell receptor beta chains from one sample, sequenced in a study of shared clonotypes between healthy human individuals. The table came from immunoSEQ multiplex PCR; TCRdb's copy has only in-frame clones and leaves some out. Found here are about 2.4 million clones, roughly 93% of them singletons; the top ten hold roughly 0.36%. What was sequenced was naive CD4+ T cells from PBMCs. Subset in this sample: CD45RA+ positively selected. These receptors all come from a man aged 18 to 30 in good health. Some clones in this sample may be carry-over from other donors' samples.

This chain joins TRBV10-1 and TRBJ2-2; D remains unclear. This CDR3 region has 12 residues. Germline V CDR1 and CDR2: WNHNN, SYGVQD (reference sequence). V was pared by 1 base and J by 6 bases, with 3 bases between. CDR3 sequence (DNA): TGCGCCAGCAGTGAGTGTCCCGGGGAGCTGTTTTTT. Amino acid sequence: CASSECPGELFF.

The chain has TRBV6-5 and TRBJ2-7; D not certain. The ends were cut back, 0 bases at V and 6 bases at J, with 18 bases in the middle. This CDR3 is 16 amino acids long. CDR1 is MNHEY, CDR2 SVGAGI, per germline. The CDR3 nucleotides are TGTGCCAGCAGTTACTCCTGGGCCCCTCGACTGGGCGAGCAGTACTTC. As protein: CASSYSWAPRLGEQYF.

This clone was seen more than once but under ten times. The chain uses TRBV9 and TRBJ2-2; tentatively, D is TRBD1 (5 bases). Per germline, CDR1 SGDLS and CDR2 YYNGEE. Trimming took 0 bases from V and 8 from J, leaving 8 bases between them. This CDR3 region has 13 residues. CDR3 DNA: TGTGCCAGCAGCGTAGGGGGCCGAGGGGAGCTGTTTTTT. Translation gives CASSVGGRGELFF.

V usage is TRBV30 and J usage is TRBJ1-1; D gene ambiguous. V shed 1 base and J shed 1 base, with 7 bases lying between them. This CDR3 has 13 residues. CDR1 and CDR2 (germline): GTSNPN, SVGIG (reference sequence). Here the CDR3 reads CAWSDGRNTEAFF. The CDR3 region has the DNA TGTGCCTGGAGTGACGGGAGGAACACTGAAGCTTTCTTT.

The chain combines TRBV10-1 with TRBJ2-1; 9 nucleotides agree with TRBD2. V was clipped by 0 bases and J by 7 bases; unmatched bases: 7. Germline CDR1 WNHNN, CDR2 SYGVQD (reference sequence). This CDR3 region has 16 residues. CDR3 bases: TGCGCCAGCAGTGAGTCCAGACTAGCGGTATTGAATGAGCAGTTCTTC. Its protein is CASSESRLAVLNEQFF.

The chain carries TRBV7-2 and TRBJ2-1, with D perhaps TRBD2 (5 bases). The V and J ends lost 5 bases and 7 bases respectively, with 24 bases between them. There are 17 residues in the CDR3. Germline CDR1 is SGHTA and CDR2 is FQGNSA. The CDR3 coding sequence is TGTGCCAGCAGCCCTCTTGCCCCCTATACTAGTGGGAATGAGCAGTTCTTC. Its protein is CASSPLAPYTSGNEQFF. Combining the CDR3 with reference TRBV7-2 and TRBJ2-1 gives the whole variable domain GAGVSQSPSNKVTEKGKDVELRCDPISGHTALYWYRQSLGQGLEFLIYFQGNSAPDKSGLPSDRFSAERTGGSVSTLTIQRTQQEDSAVYLCASSPLAPYTSGNEQFFGPGTRLTVL.

This chain uses TRBV7-2 with TRBJ2-2, with D possibly TRBD2 on 5 matching bases. The CDR3 sequence is 13 residues long. Germline CDR1 reads SGHTA; CDR2 reads FQGNSA. V dropped 4 bases and J dropped 14 bases, with 17 bases sitting between them. The CDR3 spells CASSSYTPGNLFF. CDR3 sequence (DNA): TGTGCCAGCAGCTCTTACACACCGGGGAATCTGTTTTTT.

Worth noting for this clone: Other DNA sequences within the sample encode an identical CDR3. The genes are TRBV7-2 and TRBJ2-5, with D unresolved. Trimming left V 4 bases short and J 5 bases short, with 8 bases between. Per germline, CDR1 SGHTA and CDR2 FQGNSA. This CDR3 comprises 12 residues. DNA of the CDR3: TGTGCCAGCAGCTCAATGAGGGAGACCCAGTACTTC. Translated: CASSSMRETQYF.

The chain links TRBV9 to TRBJ1-2; 7 nucleotides line up with TRBD1. CDR3 length: 15 amino acids. The V and J ends lost 4 bases and 1 base, in that order; junction bases with no gene match: 7. The V gene's germline CDR1 is SGDLS and CDR2 YYNGEE. The CDR3 loop reads CASSRQGPSNYGYTF. CDR3 coding DNA: TGTGCCAGCAGCCGACAGGGCCCAAGTAACTATGGCTACACCTTC.

The chain couples TRBV5-8 to TRBJ2-7; 7 bases map to TRBD1. The J segment lost 2 bases and the V segment lost 4 bases, leaving 3 bases of the junction unmatched. This CDR3 is built from 13 residues. In germline, CDR1 is SGHTS, CDR2 YDEGEE. As DNA, the CDR3 is TGTGCCAGCAGCGCCGGGACAGCCTACGAGCAGTACTTC. The encoded protein is CASSAGTAYEQYF.

This clone has only a few counts. The J gene is TRBJ1-5, the V gene TRBV19; 8 positions match TRBD1. Trimming cost V 10 bases and J 2 bases; bases outside gene matches: 4. Germline CDR1 LNHDA, CDR2 SQIVND (reference sequence). The CDR3 runs to 13 residues. The CDR3 protein is CATLTGGNQPQHF. The CDR3 bases are TGTGCCACGCTGACAGGGGGCAATCAGCCCCAGCATTTT.

This clone was recorded once. The same CDR3 also results from other DNA sequences found in this sample. This chain joins TRBV27 and TRBJ2-3, with 9 bases that match TRBD2. The CDR3 covers 15 residues. The germline V gene has CDR1 MNHEY and CDR2 SMNVEV (reference sequence). After removal of 5 bases from V and 0 bases from J, the junction contained 3 bases not matched to a gene. This CDR3 reads CASSRLAVSTDTQYF. The DNA of the CDR3 is TGTGCCAGCAGTCGACTAGCGGTGAGCACAGATACGCAGTATTTT.

This chain uses TRBV6-6 with TRBJ2-1, with TRBD2 identical over 10 bases. This CDR3 region has 14 residues. In germline, CDR1 is MNHNY, CDR2 SVGAGI (reference sequence). V dropped 5 bases and J dropped 6; count of bases not matched to a gene: 4. CDR3 sequence (DNA): TGTGCCAGCAGTCCGGGACTAGCGTCCAATGAGCAGTTCTTC. Translation: CASSPGLASNEQFF.

The chain is built from TRBV9 and TRBJ2-1, with D perhaps TRBD2 (5 bases). The length of the CDR3 is 14 residues. Germline CDR1 SGDLS, CDR2 YYNGEE. The germline V and J ends were trimmed by 2 bases and 5 bases, with 11 bases remaining between them. The CDR3 protein is CASSVTGSNNEQFF. The CDR3 bases are TGTGCCAGCAGCGTGACGGGATCCAACAATGAGCAGTTCTTC.

V usage is TRBV5-5 and J usage is TRBJ2-1, with a weak D call TRBD1 (6 bases). The germline gives CDR1 SGHKS, CDR2 YYEKEE (reference sequence). The CDR3 has 14 amino acids. V was trimmed by 0 bases and J by 7 bases, leaving 11 bases between them. CDR3 protein: CASSLADRLNEQFF. CDR3 DNA sequence: TGTGCCAGCAGCTTGGCTGACAGGCTTAATGAGCAGTTCTTC.

As regards this clone: Additional DNA sequences in this sample encode the identical CDR3. This chain joins TRBV5-1 and TRBJ1-4; 10 bases are shared with TRBD1. This CDR3 has 16 residues. Trimming at V came to 4 bases and at J to 1 base, leaving 4 bases not matched to a gene. The germline CDR1 and CDR2 sequences are SGHRS and YFSETQ. CDR3 loop: CASSLGQGLTNEKLFF. In DNA, the CDR3 is TGCGCCAGCAGCCTGGGACAGGGGTTAACTAATGAAAAACTGTTTTTT.

The chain recombines TRBV6-1 with TRBJ1-2; TRBD1 agrees at 7 bases. Germline assignment: CDR1 MNHNS and CDR2 SASEGT. The length of the CDR3 is 15 residues. Unmatched junction bases numbered 12, after V lost 7 bases and J lost 4 bases. CDR3 amino acids: CASIGRTGEIYGYTF. The CDR3 nucleotides are TGTGCCAGCATTGGCCGGACAGGAGAGATCTATGGCTACACCTTC.

The gene calls are TRBV29-1 and TRBJ2-4; a possible D gene is TRBD1 (5 bases). The germline V gene encodes CDR1 SQVTM and CDR2 ANQGSEA. The CDR3 spans 14 residues. Trimming cost V 4 bases and J 0 bases, with 10 bases left between them. For the CDR3, the DNA is TGCAGCGTTGGCGACAGATTAGCCAAAAACATTCAGTACTTC. It codes for CSVGDRLAKNIQYF.

V is TRBV5-5 and J is TRBJ2-3, with D tentatively TRBD1 (5 bases). CDR3 length: 13 residues. The V gene's germline CDR1 is SGHKS and CDR2 YYEKEE (reference sequence). V lost 0 bases and J lost 5, with 7 bases in between. The CDR3 loop is CASSLGRGDTQYF. CDR3 coding DNA: TGTGCCAGCAGCTTGGGAAGGGGAGATACGCAGTATTTT. The full variable domain, with the rest looked up from reference TRBV5-5 and TRBJ2-3, is DAGVTQSPTHLIKTRGQQVTLRCSPISGHKSVSWYQQVLGQGPQFIFQYYEKEERGRGNFPDRFSARQFPNYSSELNVNALLLGDSALYLCASSLGRGDTQYFGPGTRLTVL.

This chain links TRBV28 with TRBJ2-7; D unresolved. The CDR3 is 16 residues long. In germline, CDR1 is MDHEN, CDR2 SYDVKM. V was trimmed by 3 bases and J by 7 bases, leaving 22 bases between them. The CDR3 region is CASSFTPARSTREQYF. As DNA, the CDR3 is TGTGCCAGCAGTTTCACCCCGGCGCGGTCGACGCGGGAGCAGTACTTC.

V is TRBV19 and J is TRBJ1-5; D may be TRBD1 (5 bases). Germline CDR1 reads LNHDA; CDR2 reads SQIVND (reference sequence). V was trimmed by 8 bases and J by 4 bases, leaving 18 bases between them. The CDR3 covers 15 residues. The CDR3 region is CASLGGGRGNQPQHF. For the CDR3, the DNA is TGTGCCAGTCTCGGGGGAGGCCGGGGTAATCAGCCCCAGCATTTT.

The chain carries TRBV5-1 and TRBJ1-4; 10 nucleotides agree with TRBD1. The V and J ends lost 4 bases and 6 bases, in that order; junction bases with no gene match: 6. This CDR3 comprises 15 residues. CDR1 and CDR2 (germline): SGHRS, YFSETQ. CDR3 bases: TGCGCCAGCAGCGGGACCGGGACAGGGGATGAAAAACTGTTTTTT. This gives the protein CASSGTGTGDEKLFF. Looking up the rest from reference TRBV5-1 and TRBJ1-4 gives the full variable domain: KAGVTQTPRYLIKTRGQQVTLSCSPISGHRSVSWYQQTPGQGLQFLFEYFSETQRNKGNFPGRFSGRQFSNSRSEMNVSTLELGDSALYLCASSGTGTGDEKLFFGSGTQLSVL.